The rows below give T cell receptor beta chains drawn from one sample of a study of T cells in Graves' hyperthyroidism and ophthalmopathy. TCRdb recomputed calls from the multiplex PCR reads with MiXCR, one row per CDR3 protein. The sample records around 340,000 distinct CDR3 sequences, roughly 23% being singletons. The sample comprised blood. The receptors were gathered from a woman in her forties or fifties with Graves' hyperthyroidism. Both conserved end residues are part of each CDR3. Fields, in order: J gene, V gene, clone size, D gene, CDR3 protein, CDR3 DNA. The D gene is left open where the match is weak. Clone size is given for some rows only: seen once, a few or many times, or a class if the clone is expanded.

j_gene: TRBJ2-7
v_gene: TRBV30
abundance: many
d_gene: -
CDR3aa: CAWNTNYEQYF
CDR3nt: TGTGCCTGGAATACCAATTACGAGCAGTACTTC

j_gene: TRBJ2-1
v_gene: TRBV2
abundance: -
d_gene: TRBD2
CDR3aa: CASSFSAGGFNEQFF
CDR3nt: TGTGCCAGCAGCTTTTCAGCGGGAGGGTTTAATGAGCAGTTCTTC

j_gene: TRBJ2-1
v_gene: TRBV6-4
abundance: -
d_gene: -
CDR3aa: CAKPGRRDNEQFF
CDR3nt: TGTGCCAAGCCGGGACGTAGAGACAATGAGCAGTTCTTC

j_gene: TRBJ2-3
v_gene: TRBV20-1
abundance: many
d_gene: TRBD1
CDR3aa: CSASITGGHTDTQYF
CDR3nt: TGCAGTGCTAGTATTACAGGGGGCCACACAGATACGCAGTATTTT

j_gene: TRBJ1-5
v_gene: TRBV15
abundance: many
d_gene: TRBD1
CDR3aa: CATSRDNRGFYQPQHF
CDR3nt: TGTGCCACCAGCAGAGATAACAGGGGGTTTTATCAGCCCCAGCATTTT

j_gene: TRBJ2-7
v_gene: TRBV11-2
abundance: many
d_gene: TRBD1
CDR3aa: CASSLQAGQAYEQYF
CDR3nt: TGTGCCAGCAGCTTACAGGCCGGACAGGCCTACGAGCAGTACTTC

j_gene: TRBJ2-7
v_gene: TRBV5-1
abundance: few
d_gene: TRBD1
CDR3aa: CASSRQGRYEQYF
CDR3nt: TGCGCCAGCAGTCGACAGGGTAGATACGAGCAGTACTTC

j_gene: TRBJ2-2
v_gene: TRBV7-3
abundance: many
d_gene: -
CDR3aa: CASSPRGAVNTGELFF
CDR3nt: TGTGCCAGCAGCCCTCGCGGGGCGGTGAACACCGGGGAGCTGTTTTTT

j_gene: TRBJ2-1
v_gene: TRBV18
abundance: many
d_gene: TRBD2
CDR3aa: CASSRPGLGTNEQFF
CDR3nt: TGTGCCAGCTCACGGCCGGGACTAGGGACGAATGAGCAGTTCTTC

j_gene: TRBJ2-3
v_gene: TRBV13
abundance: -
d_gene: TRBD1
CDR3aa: CASQGADTQYF
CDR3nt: TGTGCCAGCCAGGGGGCGGATACGCAGTATTTT

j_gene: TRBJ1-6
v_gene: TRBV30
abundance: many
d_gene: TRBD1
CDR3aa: CAWSVDRLNSPLHF
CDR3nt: TGTGCCTGGAGTGTGGACAGGTTAAATTCACCCCTCCACTTT

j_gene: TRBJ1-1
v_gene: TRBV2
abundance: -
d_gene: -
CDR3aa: CASSYDYQGRGAFF
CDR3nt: TGTGCCAGCAGTTACGACTACCAGGGGAGGGGTGCTTTCTTT

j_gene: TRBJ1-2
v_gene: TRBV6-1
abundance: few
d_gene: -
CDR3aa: CASRLAGANYGYTF
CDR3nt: TGTGCCAGCAGATTAGCCGGGGCAAACTATGGCTACACCTTC